This T cell receptor (beta chain) appears in the sequencing data of a study of blood T cell repertoires in COVID-19. For the study at large: The United States, Italy and Spain supplied acute and convalescent COVID-19 samples. Sources were T cells, B-cell-depleted T cells, or PBMCs; the material itself was cDNA or gDNA.

Source study methods: Amplified reference gene primers provided the basis for estimating nucleated cell counts. Sequenced by immunoSEQ multiplex PCR; TCRdb stores in-frame clones only, minus some. From that table come the V and J calls and clone size; the DNA was used to work out D and trimming. In the table there are about 52,000 clones, about 79% of which are singletons. Per germline, CDR1 LNHDA and CDR2 SQIVND (reference sequence). This CDR3 contains 18 residues. V gave up 3 bases and J gave up 0 bases, with 18 bases separating them. The Seattle patients joined while their infection was active and were tracked longitudinally afterward.

This TCR derives from an older man with COVID-19, enrolled during active disease. The chain joins TRBV19 to TRBJ1-3; D remains unclear. What was sequenced was peripheral blood. Here the CDR3 DNA reads TGTGCCAGTAGTATCGGGCCTGGAGGGAGAGTCTCTGGAAACACCATATATTTT. Translating it yields CASSIGPGGRVSGNTIYF.